The 8 T cell receptor beta chains below come from one sample, sequenced in a study of PD-1 blockade in classical Hodgkin lymphoma (dated by TCRdb to 2018 to 2020). Library generation was performed with the immunoSEQ multiplex PCR assay. TCRdb re-hosts the immuneACCESS table, in-frame sequences only. Its copies lack some clones; in the studies checked, an unresolved V gene accounts for under half of them, and the cause for the rest is not known. The sample table records some 52,000 clones; around nine tenths of these occur just once. The ten biggest clones cover around 6.5% of the sample. The time point label, as the study defines it: cycle 4 day 1 (C4D1), after more than five weeks of nivolumab. All trial patients had relapsed after autologous stem cell transplantation, with cohorts A, B and C differing in prior brentuximab vedotin exposure. The source was peripheral blood mononuclear cells (PBMCs), collected before the fourth cycle of nivolumab. These receptors were collected from a human donor with classical Hodgkin lymphoma.

V is TRBV29-1 and J is TRBJ2-3; 7 bases map to TRBD2. This CDR3 region has 13 residues. With 6 bases clipped from V and 10 bases from J, the junction kept 13 bases outside the gene matches. Germline values: CDR1 SQVTM, CDR2 ANQGSEA. The CDR3 loop is CSVETTSPSAQYF. The CDR3 nucleotides are TGCAGCGTCGAAACGACTAGCCCGTCGGCGCAGTATTTT.

V usage is TRBV5-1 and J usage is TRBJ1-4, with no clear D. The germline V and J ends were trimmed by 4 bases and 0 bases, with 13 bases remaining between them. CDR3 length: 16 amino acids. Germline V gives CDR1 SGHRS, CDR2 YFSETQ. CDR3 in amino acids: CASSQNVFSTNEKLFF. The CDR3 DNA reads TGCGCCAGCAGCCAGAACGTGTTTTCAACTAATGAAAAACTGTTTTTT.

This clone was counted once. The CDR3 nucleotides are TGCGCCAGCAGCCACCGGGGGGCGCAGAGCACAGATACGCAGTATTTT. It translates to CASSHRGAQSTDTQYF. The chain links TRBV4-1 to TRBJ2-3; the D gene is possibly TRBD2 (7 bases). Germline loops: CDR1 MGHRA, CDR2 YSYEKL. V was pared by 3 bases and J by 0 bases, with 13 bases between. This CDR3 is built from 16 residues.

This chain joins TRBV11-2 and TRBJ1-6; D is perhaps TRBD1 (5 bases). CDR3 size: 16 residues. Germline V gene data show CDR1 as SGHAT and CDR2 as FQNNGV. V lost 4 bases and J lost 2, with 12 bases in between. The CDR3 bases are TGTGCCAGCAGCTCCTCCGCAGGGACCTATAATTCACCCCTCCACTTT. Translating gives CASSSSAGTYNSPLHF.

This clone has just a few counts. V gene TRBV7-9 combines with J gene TRBJ2-1, with D uncertain. V was pared by 4 bases and J by 8 bases, with 9 bases between. Germline values: CDR1 SEHNR, CDR2 FQNEAQ (reference sequence). CDR3 length equals 12 residues. Written as DNA, the CDR3 is TGTGCCAGCAGCTCCGCATACGATGAGCAGTTCTTC. Its translation is CASSSAYDEQFF.

The chain has TRBV5-8 and TRBJ1-4; the match to TRBD1 covers 9 bases. CDR1 SGHTS and CDR2 YDEGEE come from the germline V gene. The CDR3 totals 15 residues. V dropped 0 bases and J dropped 5; count of bases not matched to a gene: 2. CDR3 nucleotides: TGTGCCAGCAGCTTGGCCGGGACAGGGAATGAAAAACTGTTTTTT. This encodes CASSLAGTGNEKLFF.

V is TRBV7-8 and J is TRBJ2-5, with unresolved D. The V end was cut by 10 bases, the J end by 2 bases, with 11 bases between. CDR3 size: 12 residues. Germline V gene data show CDR1 as SGHVS and CDR2 as FQNEAQ. The CDR3 sequence: CATATEQETQYF. For the CDR3, the DNA is TGTGCCACCGCGACTGAACAAGAGACCCAGTACTTC.

The gene calls are TRBV29-1 and TRBJ1-2; weak D call: TRBD1 (6 bases). In germline, CDR1 is SQVTM, CDR2 ANQGSEA. V was cut by 3 bases and J by 8 bases, with 16 bases left in between. The CDR3 runs 13 residues. In nucleotides, the CDR3 is TGCAGCGTTGAGGCACAGGGTCCGGGAGGCTACACCTTC. It encodes CSVEAQGPGGYTF.